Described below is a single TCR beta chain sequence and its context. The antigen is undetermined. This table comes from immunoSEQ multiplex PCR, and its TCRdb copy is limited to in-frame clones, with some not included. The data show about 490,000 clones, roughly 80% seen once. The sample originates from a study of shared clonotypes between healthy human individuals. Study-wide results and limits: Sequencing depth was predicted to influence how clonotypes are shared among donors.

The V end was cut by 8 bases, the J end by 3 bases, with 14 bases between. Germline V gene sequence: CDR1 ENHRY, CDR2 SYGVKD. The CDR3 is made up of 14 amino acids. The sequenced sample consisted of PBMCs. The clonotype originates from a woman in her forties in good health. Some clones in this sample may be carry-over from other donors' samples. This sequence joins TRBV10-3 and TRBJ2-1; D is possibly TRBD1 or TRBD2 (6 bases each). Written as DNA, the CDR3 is TGTGCCATCGGGGGGCTGCTAGACTACAATGAGCAGTTCTTC. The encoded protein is CAIGGLLDYNEQFF.